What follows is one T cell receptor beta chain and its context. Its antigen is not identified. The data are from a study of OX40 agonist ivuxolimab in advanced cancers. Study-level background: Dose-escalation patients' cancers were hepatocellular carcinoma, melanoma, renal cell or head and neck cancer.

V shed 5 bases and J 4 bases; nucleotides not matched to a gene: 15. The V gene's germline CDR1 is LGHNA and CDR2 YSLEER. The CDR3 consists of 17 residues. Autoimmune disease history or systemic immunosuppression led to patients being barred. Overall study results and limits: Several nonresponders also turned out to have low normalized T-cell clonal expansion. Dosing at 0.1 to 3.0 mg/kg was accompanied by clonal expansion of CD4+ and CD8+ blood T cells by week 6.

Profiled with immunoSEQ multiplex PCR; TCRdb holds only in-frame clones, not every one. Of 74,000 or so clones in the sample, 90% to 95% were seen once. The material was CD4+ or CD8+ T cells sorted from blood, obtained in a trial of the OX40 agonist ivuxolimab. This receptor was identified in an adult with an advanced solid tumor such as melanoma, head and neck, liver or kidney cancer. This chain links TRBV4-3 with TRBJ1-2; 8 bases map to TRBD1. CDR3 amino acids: CASSLWSGQGLPYGYTF. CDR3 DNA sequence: TGCGCCAGCAGCTTGTGGTCCGGACAGGGTCTACCCTATGGCTACACCTTC.